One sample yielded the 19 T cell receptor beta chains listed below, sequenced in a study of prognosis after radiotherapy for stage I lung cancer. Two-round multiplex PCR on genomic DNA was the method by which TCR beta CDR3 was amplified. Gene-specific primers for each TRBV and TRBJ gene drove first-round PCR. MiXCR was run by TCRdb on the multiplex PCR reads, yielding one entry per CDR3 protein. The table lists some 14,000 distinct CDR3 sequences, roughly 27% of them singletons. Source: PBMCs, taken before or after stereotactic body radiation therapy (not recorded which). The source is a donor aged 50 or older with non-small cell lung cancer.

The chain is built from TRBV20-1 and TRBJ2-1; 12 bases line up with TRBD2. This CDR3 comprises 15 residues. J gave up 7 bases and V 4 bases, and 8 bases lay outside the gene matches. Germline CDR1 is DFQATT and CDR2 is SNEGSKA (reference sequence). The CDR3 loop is CSAIRLAGDRNEQFF. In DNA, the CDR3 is TGCAGTGCTATCAGACTAGCGGGAGATAGAAATGAGCAGTTCTTC.

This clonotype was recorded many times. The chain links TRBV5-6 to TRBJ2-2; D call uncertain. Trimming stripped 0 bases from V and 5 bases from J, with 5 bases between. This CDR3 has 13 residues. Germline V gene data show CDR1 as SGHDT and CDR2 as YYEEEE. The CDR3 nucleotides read TGTGCCAGCAGCTTGGAGGGTACCGGGGAGCTGTTTTTT. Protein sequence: CASSLEGTGELFF.

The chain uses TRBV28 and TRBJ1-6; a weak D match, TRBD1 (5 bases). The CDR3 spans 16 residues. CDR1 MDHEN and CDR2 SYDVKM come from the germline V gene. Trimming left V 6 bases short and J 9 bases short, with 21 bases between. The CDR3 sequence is CASSLLVAQGISPLHF. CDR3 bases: TGTGCCAGCAGCCTTTTAGTAGCTCAGGGTATTTCACCCCTCCACTTT.

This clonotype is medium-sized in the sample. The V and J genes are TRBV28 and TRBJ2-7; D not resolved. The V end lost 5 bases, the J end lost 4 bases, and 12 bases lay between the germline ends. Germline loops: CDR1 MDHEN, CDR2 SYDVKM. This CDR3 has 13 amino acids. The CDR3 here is CASSDSGWYEQYF. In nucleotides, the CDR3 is TGTGCCAGCAGTGATTCAGGATGGTACGAGCAGTACTTC.

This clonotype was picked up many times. As DNA, the CDR3 is TGTGCCTGGAGTGCTCTCTGGGATTCTGAAGCTTTCTTT. It specifies CAWSALWDSEAFF. V is TRBV30 and J is TRBJ1-1, with D unclear. The V end was cut by 1 base, the J end by 6 bases, with 12 bases between. Germline loops: CDR1 GTSNPN, CDR2 SVGIG (reference sequence). The CDR3 contains 13 residues.

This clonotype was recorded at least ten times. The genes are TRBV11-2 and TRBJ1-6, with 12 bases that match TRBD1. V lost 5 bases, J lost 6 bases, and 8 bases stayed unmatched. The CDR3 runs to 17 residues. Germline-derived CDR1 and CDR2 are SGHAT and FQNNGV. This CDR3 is CASSRTGTGGFNSPLHF. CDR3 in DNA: TGTGCCAGCAGCCGAACAGGGACAGGGGGCTTTAATTCACCCCTCCACTTT.

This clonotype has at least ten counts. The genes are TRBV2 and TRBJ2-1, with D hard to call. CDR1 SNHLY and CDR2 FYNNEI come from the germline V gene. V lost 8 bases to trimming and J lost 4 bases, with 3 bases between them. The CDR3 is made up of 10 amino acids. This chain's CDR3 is CASAYNEQFF. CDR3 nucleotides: TGTGCCAGCGCATACAATGAGCAGTTCTTC.

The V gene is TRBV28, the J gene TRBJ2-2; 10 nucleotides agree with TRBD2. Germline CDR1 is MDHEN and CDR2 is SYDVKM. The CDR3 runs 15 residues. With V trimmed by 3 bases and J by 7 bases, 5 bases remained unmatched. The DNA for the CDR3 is TGTGCCAGCAGTTTTAGCGGGGGGAACTTCGGGGAGCTGTTTTTT. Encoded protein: CASSFSGGNFGELFF.

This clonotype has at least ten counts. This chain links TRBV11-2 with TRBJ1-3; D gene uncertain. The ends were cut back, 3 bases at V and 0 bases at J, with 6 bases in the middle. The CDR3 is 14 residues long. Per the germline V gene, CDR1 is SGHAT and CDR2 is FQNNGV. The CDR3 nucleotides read TGTGCCAGCAGCTTGAGGGACTCTGGAAACACCATATATTTT. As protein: CASSLRDSGNTIYF.

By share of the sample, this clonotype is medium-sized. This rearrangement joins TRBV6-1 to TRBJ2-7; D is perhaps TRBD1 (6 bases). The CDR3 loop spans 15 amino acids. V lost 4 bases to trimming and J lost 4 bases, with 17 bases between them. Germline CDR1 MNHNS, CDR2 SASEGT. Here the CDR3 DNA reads TGTGCCAGCAGTGCACAGGGTACCGCTCCTTACGAGCAGTACTTC. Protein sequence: CASSAQGTAPYEQYF.

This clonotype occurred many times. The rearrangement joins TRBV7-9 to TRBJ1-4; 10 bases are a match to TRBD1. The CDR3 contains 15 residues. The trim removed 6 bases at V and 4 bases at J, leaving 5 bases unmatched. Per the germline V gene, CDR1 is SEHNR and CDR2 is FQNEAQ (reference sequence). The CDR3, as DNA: TGTGCCAGCAGACAGGGACAGGGGTTTAATGAAAAACTGTTTTTT. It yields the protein CASRQGQGFNEKLFF.

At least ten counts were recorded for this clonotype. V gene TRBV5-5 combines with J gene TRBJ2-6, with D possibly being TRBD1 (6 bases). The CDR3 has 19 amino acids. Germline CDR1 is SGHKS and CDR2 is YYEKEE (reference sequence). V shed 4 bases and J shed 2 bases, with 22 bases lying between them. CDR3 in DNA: TGTGCCAGCAGCCAAAAGACAGGCGTCAGCTTACCTGGGGCCAACGTCCTGACTTTC. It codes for CASSQKTGVSLPGANVLTF.

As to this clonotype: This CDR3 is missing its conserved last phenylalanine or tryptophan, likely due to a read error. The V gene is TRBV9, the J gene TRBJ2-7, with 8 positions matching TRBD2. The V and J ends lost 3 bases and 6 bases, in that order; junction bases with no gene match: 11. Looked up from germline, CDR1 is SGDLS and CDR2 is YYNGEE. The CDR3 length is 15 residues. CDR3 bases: TGTGCCAGCAGCGCATCGACTATCGGGAGGGCCGAGCAGTACCTC. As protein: CASSASTIGRAEQYL.

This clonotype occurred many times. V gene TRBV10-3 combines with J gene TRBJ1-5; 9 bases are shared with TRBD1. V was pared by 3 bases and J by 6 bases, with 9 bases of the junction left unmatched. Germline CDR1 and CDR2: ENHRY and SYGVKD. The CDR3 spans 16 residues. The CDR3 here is CAISDPGQGEGQPQHF. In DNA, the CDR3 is TGTGCCATCAGTGACCCGGGACAGGGCGAGGGTCAGCCCCAGCATTTT.

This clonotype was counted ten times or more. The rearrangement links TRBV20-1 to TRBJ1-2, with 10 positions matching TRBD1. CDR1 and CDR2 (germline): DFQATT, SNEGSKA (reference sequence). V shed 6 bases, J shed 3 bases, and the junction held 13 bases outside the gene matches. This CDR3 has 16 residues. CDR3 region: CSAPSPGTGDDYGYTF. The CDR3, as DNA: TGCAGTGCCCCCAGCCCCGGGACAGGGGACGACTATGGCTACACCTTC.

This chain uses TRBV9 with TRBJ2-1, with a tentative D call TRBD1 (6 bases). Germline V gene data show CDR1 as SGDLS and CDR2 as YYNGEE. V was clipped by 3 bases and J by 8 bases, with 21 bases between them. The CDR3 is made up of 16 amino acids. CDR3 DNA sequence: TGTGCCAGCAGCGCTCGGTTGGGGGACATCCGGGATGAGCAGTTCTTC. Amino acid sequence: CASSARLGDIRDEQFF.

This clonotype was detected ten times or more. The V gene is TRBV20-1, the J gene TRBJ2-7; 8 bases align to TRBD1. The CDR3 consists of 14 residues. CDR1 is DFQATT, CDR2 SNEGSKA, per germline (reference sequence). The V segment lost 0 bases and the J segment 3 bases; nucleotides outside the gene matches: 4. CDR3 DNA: TGCAGTGCTAGAGATCTACAGGGGGTCTACGAGCAGTACTTC. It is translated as CSARDLQGVYEQYF.

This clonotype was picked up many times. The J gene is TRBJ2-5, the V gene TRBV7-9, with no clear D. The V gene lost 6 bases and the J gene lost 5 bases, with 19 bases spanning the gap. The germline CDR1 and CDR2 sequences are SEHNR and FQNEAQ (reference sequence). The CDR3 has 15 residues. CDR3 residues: CASRSTGSDGETQYF. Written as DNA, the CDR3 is TGTGCCAGCAGGTCCACCGGTTCAGACGGGGAGACCCAGTACTTC.

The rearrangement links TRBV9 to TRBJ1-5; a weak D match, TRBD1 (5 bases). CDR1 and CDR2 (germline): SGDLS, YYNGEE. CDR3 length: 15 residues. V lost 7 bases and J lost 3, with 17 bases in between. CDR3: CASAGGGCSNQPQHF. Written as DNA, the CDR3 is TGTGCCAGCGCCGGGGGGGGGTGTTCCAATCAGCCCCAGCATTTT.